This TCR beta chain is drawn from a study of blood T cell repertoires in COVID-19 (dated by TCRdb to about 2020). Context from the whole study: The collaborator samples originated in the United States, Italy and Spain and spanned the acute and convalescent phases of COVID-19. Samples came from the ongoing ImmuneRACE study (first 160 participants) plus 1,254 subjects from 6 global collaborators. The material from the prospective study consisted of cDNA or gDNA derived from T cells, B-cell-depleted T cells, or PBMCs. A de-identified subject ID, COVID-19 status, age in years and sex were almost always included in the sample metadata. Where available, HLA class I and class II types were obtained from metadata supplied by the sample provider rather than from assay-based typing. The dataset comprised deeply sampled blood TCRbeta repertoires from subjects exposed to, actively infected with, or recovered from COVID-19. A freely available public database, intended as a resource for researchers studying the immune response to SARS-CoV-2, is where the repertoires were released.

Points the paper makes about the study in general: How much clinical and demographic metadata was included differed by source and by participant, and the metadata was provided uncurated.

At the junction V is shortened by 6 bases and J by 8 bases, with 11 bases in between. From a lookup of the germline V gene, CDR1 and CDR2 are SNHLY and FYNNEI. The CDR3 runs 12 residues from the cysteine to the phenylalanine. Only the CDR3 DNA stays, 36 bases, in frame from base 1. TCRbeta CDR3 regions were amplified from genomic DNA using the immunoSEQ Assay, a bias-controlled multiplex PCR. As for the original processing: The number of nucleated cells in each sample was estimated by amplification of reference gene primers within the assay. To quantify the absolute abundance of each unique TCRbeta CDR3 rearrangement, sequence reads were collapsed and filtered. For each sample, productive Simpson clonality was calculated by taking the square root of Simpson's diversity index across productive rearrangements. TCRdb re-hosts the immuneACCESS table, in-frame sequences only. Its copies lack some clones; in the studies checked, an unresolved V gene accounts for under half of them, and the cause for the rest is not known. The DNA gave D and trimming, while V, J and clone size come from that table. This sample comprises 100,000 to 150,000 clones, 70% to 90% of them detected only once. The biggest ten clones account for roughly 2.2% of the sample.

Collaborating institutions collected whole blood in K2EDTA tubes following their own protocols. For TCRbeta analysis, collaborator samples were shipped as frozen whole blood, as isolated PBMCs, or as DNA extracted from either sample type. This clone was found once. Its antigen is still unknown. Per-base quality was not reported, and no clone a single base away is much larger than it. Recombination joined TRBV2 with TRBJ2-1, with a weak D call of TRBD1 (6 bases match). This clonotype was sampled from an older man with active COVID-19. Material for sequencing was peripheral blood. The CDR3 amino acid sequence is: CASSTGHDEQFF. The DNA is as follows: TGTGCCAGCAGCACAGGGCACGATGAGCAGTTCTTC.